This is a list of T cell receptor beta chains from one sample in a study of cytomegalovirus exposure and HLA in healthy donors. Sequencing used immunoSEQ multiplex PCR; TCRdb keeps in-frame clones, though not all of them. The data hold 150,000 to 200,000 clones, with about 59% observed a single time. Sequenced input: PBMCs. The receptors were sampled from a man aged 35 to 55 in good health and CMV-seronegative. CDR3s include the opening cysteine and the closing phenylalanine or tryptophan. D genes are given only for firm matches. The size field is filled for only some rows; it gives once, few, many or a size class.

length	D	size	J	V	DNA	CDR3
16	TRBD2	-	TRBJ2-1	TRBV18	TGTGCCAGCTCCCTTGGAAGGACTAGCGGGAGCGATGAGCAGTTCTTC	CASSLGRTSGSDEQFF
15	-	few	TRBJ1-4	TRBV21-1	TGTGCCAGCAGCAAAATCGGGGACAGGCTTGAAAAACTGTTTTTT	CASSKIGDRLEKLFF
16	-	-	TRBJ2-5	TRBV5-4	TGTGCCAGCAGCTCCTACGGTAGTACGCATACTACGACCCAGTACTTC	CASSSYGSTHTTTQYF
14	-	-	TRBJ2-7	TRBV7-9	TGTGCCAGCAGCTTAGCGGACAGCTCCTACGAGCAGTACTTC	CASSLADSSYEQYF
15	TRBD2	-	TRBJ2-7	TRBV18	TGTGCCAGCTCCCGGGGACTAGCGGGGGAGACCGAGCAGTACTTC	CASSRGLAGETEQYF
20	TRBD2	-	TRBJ2-5	TRBV4-1	TGCGCCAGCAGCCATTCTAAGGGTAAGGGACTAGCGGGGGCCCAAGAGACCCAGTACTTC	CASSHSKGKGLAGAQETQYF
15	TRBD1	-	TRBJ2-1	TRBV11-2	TGTGCCAGCAGCTTAAGACAGGGAAGCTACAATGAGCAGTTCTTC	CASSLRQGSYNEQFF
15	TRBD1	-	TRBJ2-6	TRBV5-5	TGTGCCAGCAGCCCAGGGACAGCTGGGGCCAACGTCCTGACTTTC	CASSPGTAGANVLTF
13	-	-	TRBJ2-5	TRBV6-1	TGTGCCATCAGTGAGTATCGGGAAGAGACCCAGTACTTC	CAISEYREETQYF
15	-	-	TRBJ1-1	TRBV5-1	TGCGCCAGCAGCTTGCGGGGAGGAATCAACACTGAAGCTTTCTTT	CASSLRGGINTEAFF
14	-	-	TRBJ2-3	TRBV7-9	TGTTCCAGCAGCTTAGGGGCGACCACAGATACGCAGTATTTT	CSSSLGATTDTQYF
14	TRBD1	-	TRBJ1-4	TRBV7-9	TGTGCCAGCAGGAGCGACAGGGGTGGGGGAAAACTGTTTTTT	CASRSDRGGGKLFF
14	-	-	TRBJ1-1	TRBV30	TGTGCCTGGAGGAGGAGGGAACTGAACACTGAAGCTTTCTTT	CAWRRRELNTEAFF
13	-	-	TRBJ2-5	TRBV9	TGTGCCAGCAGCGGGGCAGGGTTGGAGACCCAGTACTTC	CASSGAGLETQYF
14	TRBD1	few	TRBJ1-1	TRBV7-2	TGTGCCAGCAGCCCGAGACAGGGTTGGGCTGAAGCTTTCTTT	CASSPRQGWAEAFF
14	-	-	TRBJ2-5	TRBV18	TGTGCCAGCTCACCAAGGGGGAGACAAGAGACCCAGTACTTC	CASSPRGRQETQYF
16	TRBD2	-	TRBJ2-2	TRBV7-9	TGTTCCAGCAGGGGCCTAGCGGGAGCGGGGACCGGGGAGCTGTTTTTT	CSSRGLAGAGTGELFF
15	-	-	TRBJ1-5	TRBV6-5	TGTGCCAGCAGTTACAGGGCAGGGCTAAATCAGCCCCAGCATTTT	CASSYRAGLNQPQHF
14	TRBD1	-	TRBJ2-1	TRBV7-2	TGTGCCAGCAGCCACGGGACAGGGGGCAATGAGCAGTTCTTC	CASSHGTGGNEQFF
17	TRBD1	once	TRBJ2-3	TRBV9	TGTGCCAGCAGCCCCCGGTCAGGGGGCCCCCGGGCAGATACGCAGTATTTT	CASSPRSGGPRADTQYF
15	TRBD2	-	TRBJ2-1	TRBV9	TGTGCCAGCAGCGTAGGGGCTAGCGGGGCCAATGAGCAGTTCTTC	CASSVGASGANEQFF
16	-	-	TRBJ1-5	TRBV5-6	TGTGCCAGCAGCTTGGCCATAGCGGGGAGCAATCAGCCCCAGCATTTT	CASSLAIAGSNQPQHF
16	-	-	TRBJ1-2	TRBV5-4	TGTGCCAGCAGCTCATATGGGCGGGGGACTAACTATGGCTACACCTTC	CASSSYGRGTNYGYTF
14	TRBD1	-	TRBJ2-7	TRBV28	TGTGCCAGCAGTTCGATGGGACAGGCTTACGAGCAGTACTTC	CASSSMGQAYEQYF
15	TRBD1	-	TRBJ2-2	TRBV6-5	TGTGCCAGCACCCTCGGACAGGGGGCTGTCGGGGAGCTGTTTTTT	CASTLGQGAVGELFF
14	-	few	TRBJ2-7	TRBV29-1	TGCAGCGTAGCTACCGGGACACCTTCCTACGAGCAGTACTTC	CSVATGTPSYEQYF
16	-	-	TRBJ2-3	TRBV5-1	TGCGCCAGCAGCTTGGAAGGATTGTGGGGCCCAGATACGCAGTATTTT	CASSLEGLWGPDTQYF
15	-	-	TRBJ2-7	TRBV4-2	TGTGCCAGCAGCAAGAGGATTCCGGGGAGCTACGAGCAGTACTTC	CASSKRIPGSYEQYF